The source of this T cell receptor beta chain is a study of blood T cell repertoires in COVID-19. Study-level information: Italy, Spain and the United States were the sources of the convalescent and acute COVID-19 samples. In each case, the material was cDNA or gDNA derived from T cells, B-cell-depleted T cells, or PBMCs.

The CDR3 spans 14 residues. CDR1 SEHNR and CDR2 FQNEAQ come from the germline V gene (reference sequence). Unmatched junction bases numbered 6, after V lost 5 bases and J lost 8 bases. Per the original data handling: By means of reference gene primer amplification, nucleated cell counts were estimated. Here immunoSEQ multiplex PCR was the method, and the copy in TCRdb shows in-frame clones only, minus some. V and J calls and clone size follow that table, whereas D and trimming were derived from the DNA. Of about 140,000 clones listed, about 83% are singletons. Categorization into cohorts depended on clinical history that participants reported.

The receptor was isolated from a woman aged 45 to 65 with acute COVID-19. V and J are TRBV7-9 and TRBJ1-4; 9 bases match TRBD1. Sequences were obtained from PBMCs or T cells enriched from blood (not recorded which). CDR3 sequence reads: CASSNRDRDEKLFF. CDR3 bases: TGTGCCAGCAGCAATAGGGACAGGGACGAAAAACTGTTTTTT.